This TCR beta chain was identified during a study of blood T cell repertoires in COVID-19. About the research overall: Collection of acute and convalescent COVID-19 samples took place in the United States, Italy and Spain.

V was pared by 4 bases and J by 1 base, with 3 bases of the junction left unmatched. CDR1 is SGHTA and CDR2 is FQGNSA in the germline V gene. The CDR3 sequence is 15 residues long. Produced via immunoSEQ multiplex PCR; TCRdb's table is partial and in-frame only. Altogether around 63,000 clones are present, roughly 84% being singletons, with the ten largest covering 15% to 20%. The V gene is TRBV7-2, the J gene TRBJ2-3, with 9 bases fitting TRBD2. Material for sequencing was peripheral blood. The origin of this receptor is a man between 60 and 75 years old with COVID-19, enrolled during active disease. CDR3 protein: CASSYGTSRTDTQYF. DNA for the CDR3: TGTGCCAGCAGCTACGGGACTAGCCGCACAGATACGCAGTATTTT.